This is a list of T cell receptor beta chains from one sample in a study of T-cell reconstitution after alpha-beta-depleted transplantation in children. TCRdb reprocessed the PCR reads with MiXCR, giving one entry per CDR3 protein. The sample yields around 960,000 distinct CDR3 sequences, less than 30% seen once. The input for sequencing was PBMCs, mostly from graft donor cells, taken 360 days after TCRalphabeta/CD19-depleted stem cell transplant. These receptors all stem from a boy under two years old who had a stem cell transplant for SCID, so the T cells may come from the graft donor. Both conserved end residues are part of each CDR3. D genes are given only for firm matches. Only some rows state a clone size, as once, few, many or a class for expanded clones.

V,D,size,J,length,CDR3,DNA
TRBV7-2,NA,few,TRBJ2-7,16,CASSLAVGQLTYEQYF,TGTGCCAGCAGCTTAGCGGTGGGTCAGCTCACCTACGAGCAGTACTTC
TRBV2,NA,NA,TRBJ2-7,13,CASNEGPVYEQYF,TGTGCCAGCAACGAGGGACCTGTCTACGAGCAGTACTTC
TRBV15,NA,NA,TRBJ2-1,15,CATSRTPESYNEQFF,TGTGCCACCAGCAGAACTCCCGAGTCCTACAATGAGCAGTTCTTC
TRBV12-3/TRBV12-4,NA,few,TRBJ2-2,13,CASARGETGELFF,TGTGCCTCCGCCCGTGGGGAGACCGGGGAGCTGTTTTTT
TRBV29-1,NA,many,TRBJ2-5,11,CSVALVGTQYF,TGCAGCGTTGCACTAGTAGGGACCCAGTACTTC
TRBV15,TRBD1,few,TRBJ2-7,15,CATSRLGQENYEQYF,TGTGCCACCAGCAGACTGGGACAGGAGAACTACGAGCAGTACTTC
TRBV28,NA,few,TRBJ1-5,16,CASSLSIEAHSQPQHF,TGTGCCAGCAGTTTAAGTATCGAGGCGCATTCCCAGCCCCAGCATTTT
TRBV21-1,NA,few,TRBJ1-1,17,CASSKERPPLRDTEAFF,TGTGCCAGCAGCAAAGAAAGACCTCCCCTAAGGGACACTGAAGCTTTCTTT
TRBV3-1,NA,few,TRBJ1-1,11,CASSLQAEAFF,TGTGCCAGCAGCTTGCAGGCTGAAGCTTTCTTT
TRBV2,NA,NA,TRBJ2-3,11,CARFGSDTQYF,TGTGCCAGGTTCGGTTCAGATACGCAGTATTTT
TRBV7-6,NA,few,TRBJ2-3,13,CASSTTFTDTQYF,TGTGCCAGCAGCACTACTTTCACAGATACGCAGTATTTT
TRBV20-1,NA,NA,TRBJ1-4,13,CSASGVQREKLFF,TGCAGTGCCTCGGGCGTTCAGAGAGAAAAACTGTTTTTT
TRBV10-1,NA,few,TRBJ2-3,15,CASSESVRDTDTQYF,TGCGCCAGCAGTGAGTCTGTAAGGGACACAGATACGCAGTATTTT
TRBV15,TRBD2,NA,TRBJ2-2,13,CATSRSGDGELFF,TGTGCCACCAGCAGGAGCGGGGACGGGGAGCTGTTTTTT
TRBV6-5,NA,NA,TRBJ1-2,12,CASRKSAGGYTF,TGTGCCAGCAGAAAGTCGGCCGGCGGCTACACCTTC
TRBV7-6,NA,few,TRBJ1-6,15,CASSLTDRSNSPLHF,TGTGCCAGCAGCCTTACTGACAGAAGTAATTCACCCCTCCACTTT
TRBV27,TRBD2,few,TRBJ2-3,17,CASSLWASGELTDTQYF,TGTGCCAGCAGTTTATGGGCTAGCGGGGAACTCACAGATACGCAGTATTTT
TRBV4-2,NA,few,TRBJ1-2,13,CASSSRGDYGYTF,TGTGCCAGCAGCAGTCGGGGGGACTATGGCTACACCTTC
TRBV4-1,NA,few,TRBJ2-1,18,CASSPGNGGPLRYNEQFF,TGCGCCAGCAGCCCGGGAAATGGGGGACCCCTAAGGTACAATGAGCAGTTCTTC
TRBV27,NA,few,TRBJ1-6,15,CASSLAWQSNSPLHF,TGTGCCAGCAGTTTAGCTTGGCAGAGTAATTCACCCCTCCACTTT
TRBV5-1,NA,few,TRBJ2-4,17,CASSLVVEALAKNIQYF,TGCGCCAGCAGCTTGGTTGTAGAGGCCTTAGCCAAAAACATTCAGTACTTC
TRBV6-1,TRBD1,NA,TRBJ2-1,16,CASSPLRDRVSNEQFF,TGTGCCAGCAGTCCCCTCCGGGACAGGGTTTCCAATGAGCAGTTCTTC
TRBV12-3/TRBV12-4,NA,few,TRBJ2-7,13,CASSLWGYYEQYF,TGTGCCAGCAGTTTATGGGGGTACTACGAGCAGTACTTC
TRBV11-2,NA,few,TRBJ1-5,15,CASRGRGTADQPQHF,TGTGCCAGCCGGGGGCGGGGGACCGCAGATCAGCCCCAGCATTTT
TRBV2,NA,NA,TRBJ1-2,13,CASSTRGDYGYTF,TGTGCCAGCTCGACTCGGGGTGACTATGGCTACACCTTC
TRBV4-1,NA,few,TRBJ1-4,16,CASSPLLRQVNEKLFF,TGCGCCAGCAGCCCACTACTCAGACAGGTTAATGAAAAACTGTTTTTT
TRBV12-3/TRBV12-4,NA,NA,TRBJ2-1,16,CASSLEGFTPYNEQFF,TGTGCCAGCAGTTTAGAAGGGTTCACCCCCTACAATGAGCAGTTCTTC
TRBV28,TRBD1,NA,TRBJ1-6,15,CASSSSDRGNSPLHF,TGTGCCAGCAGTTCGTCCGACAGGGGTAATTCACCCCTCCACTTT
TRBV27,TRBD2,few,TRBJ2-1,15,CASSSPGLAGDEQFF,TGTGCCAGCAGTTCCCCGGGACTAGCGGGAGATGAGCAGTTCTTC
TRBV7-9,TRBD1,NA,TRBJ2-5,15,CASSLLQGTKETQYF,TGTGCCAGCAGCTTACTACAGGGGACAAAAGAGACCCAGTACTTC
TRBV5-4,NA,NA,TRBJ2-6,20,CASSLIGVRTSVSGANVLTF,TGTGCCAGCAGCTTGATTGGGGTCCGGACAAGCGTCTCTGGGGCCAACGTCCTGACTTTC
TRBV7-9,NA,few,TRBJ2-1,17,CASSLATGHPGHNEQFF,TGTGCCAGCAGCTTAGCTACCGGACACCCCGGGCACAATGAGCAGTTCTTC
TRBV3-1,TRBD1,NA,TRBJ2-1,15,CASSWGTGTYNEQFF,TGTGCCAGCAGCTGGGGGACAGGGACCTACAATGAGCAGTTCTTC
TRBV7-6,NA,few,TRBJ1-3,15,CASSLLGDGGNTIYF,TGTGCCAGCAGCTTATTGGGGGACGGTGGAAACACCATATATTTT
TRBV3-1,NA,NA,TRBJ2-3,13,CASSQGGPRAGYF,TGTGCCAGCAGCCAAGGCGGGCCCAGGGCGGGGTATTTT
TRBV7-2,NA,few,TRBJ2-5,13,CASSLDYTETQYF,TGTGCCAGCAGCCTGGACTACACAGAGACCCAGTACTTC
TRBV28,NA,NA,TRBJ2-7,14,CASSPFVGTYEQYF,TGTGCCAGCAGTCCCTTTGTGGGGACCTACGAGCAGTACTTC
TRBV15,TRBD2,NA,TRBJ2-1,15,CATSIRLAGVYEQFF,TGTGCCACCAGCATAAGACTAGCGGGGGTCTATGAGCAGTTCTTC
TRBV20-1,NA,NA,TRBJ2-7,14,CSARGGDPTYEQYF,TGCAGTGCTAGAGGGGGGGACCCTACCTACGAGCAGTACTTC
TRBV5-1,NA,few,TRBJ1-1,15,CASSLEARGNTEAFF,TGCGCCAGCAGCTTGGAGGCGAGAGGGAACACTGAAGCTTTCTTT
TRBV6-5,TRBD2,NA,TRBJ2-1,17,CASSYARLAGVNNEQFF,TGTGCCAGCAGTTACGCCAGACTAGCGGGGGTTAACAATGAGCAGTTCTTC
TRBV7-8,TRBD2,many,TRBJ2-1,15,CASSLTSGDYNEQFF,TGTGCCAGCAGCTTGACTAGCGGGGACTACAATGAGCAGTTCTTC
TRBV5-6,NA,many,TRBJ2-3,15,CASSSGGASTDTQYF,TGTGCCAGCAGCTCCGGCGGGGCGAGCACAGATACGCAGTATTTT
TRBV5-1,NA,NA,TRBJ2-3,15,CASSPWVAGTDTQYF,TGCGCCAGCAGCCCCTGGGTAGCCGGCACAGATACGCAGTATTTT
TRBV15,NA,NA,TRBJ1-1,16,CATSIPGPALQAKAFF,TGTGCCACCAGCATCCCCGGCCCGGCTTTACAGGCGAAAGCTTTCTTT
TRBV5-6,NA,few,TRBJ2-7,14,CASSLELAAYEQYF,TGTGCCAGCAGCTTGGAACTAGCAGCTTACGAGCAGTACTTC
TRBV6-5,NA,many,TRBJ1-1,10,CASIGLEAFF,TGTGCCAGCATTGGGTTGGAGGCTTTCTTT
TRBV5-1,NA,few,TRBJ1-5,14,CASRGSGSNQPQHF,TGCGCCAGCAGGGGATCGGGAAGCAATCAGCCCCAGCATTTT
TRBV24-1,TRBD2,few,TRBJ2-1,17,CATSDLGSGGFYNEQFF,TGTGCCACCAGTGATCTAGGGAGCGGGGGGTTCTACAATGAGCAGTTCTTC
TRBV7-9,TRBD1,few,TRBJ2-2,16,CASSLAGQGRSGELFF,TGTGCCAGCAGCTTAGCGGGACAGGGGCGATCCGGGGAGCTGTTTTTT
TRBV18,NA,NA,TRBJ2-5,14,CASSTGRAGETQYF,TGTGCCAGCTCAACTGGAAGGGCCGGAGAGACCCAGTACTTC
TRBV2,NA,NA,TRBJ2-3,13,CASEKGGTDTQYF,TGTGCCAGCGAAAAGGGTGGAACAGATACGCAGTATTTT